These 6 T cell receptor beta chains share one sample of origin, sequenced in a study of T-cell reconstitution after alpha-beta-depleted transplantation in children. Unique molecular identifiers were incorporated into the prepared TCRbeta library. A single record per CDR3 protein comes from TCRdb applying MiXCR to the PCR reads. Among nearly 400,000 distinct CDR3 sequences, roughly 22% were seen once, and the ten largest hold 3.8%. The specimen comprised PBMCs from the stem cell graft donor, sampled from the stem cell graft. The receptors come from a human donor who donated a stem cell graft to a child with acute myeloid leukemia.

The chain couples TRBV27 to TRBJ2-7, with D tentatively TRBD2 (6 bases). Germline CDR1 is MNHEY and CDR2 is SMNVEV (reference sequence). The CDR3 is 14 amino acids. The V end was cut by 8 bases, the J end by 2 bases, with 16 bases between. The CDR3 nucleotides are TGTGCCAGCGGGCCCGGGACTTTGACCTACGAGCAGTACTTC. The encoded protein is CASGPGTLTYEQYF.

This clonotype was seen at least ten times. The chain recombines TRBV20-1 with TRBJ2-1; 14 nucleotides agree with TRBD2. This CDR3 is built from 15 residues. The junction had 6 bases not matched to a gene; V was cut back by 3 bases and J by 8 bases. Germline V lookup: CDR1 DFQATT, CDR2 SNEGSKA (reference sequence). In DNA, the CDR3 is TGCAGTGCTAGTTCGACTAGCGGGAGGGTTGATGAGCAGTTCTTC. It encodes CSASSTSGRVDEQFF.

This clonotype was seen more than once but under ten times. CDR3 nucleotide sequence: TGTGCCAGCAGTTCCCACTTGAGACTAGCGGGACTTACCTTATATGAGCAGTTCTTC. Translation: CASSSHLRLAGLTLYEQFF. The V and J genes are TRBV28 and TRBJ2-1, with TRBD2 identical over 11 bases. Germline lookup yields CDR1 MDHEN and CDR2 SYDVKM. The CDR3 extends over 19 amino acids. The V gene end was trimmed by 4 bases and the J gene end by 8 bases; junction bases not matched to a gene: 19.

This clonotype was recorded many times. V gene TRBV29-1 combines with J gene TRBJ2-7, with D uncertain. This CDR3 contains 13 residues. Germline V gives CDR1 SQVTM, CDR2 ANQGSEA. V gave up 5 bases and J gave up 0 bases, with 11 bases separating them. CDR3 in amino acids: CSVLITSSYEQYF. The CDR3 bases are TGCAGCGTTCTGATTACTTCCTCCTACGAGCAGTACTTC.

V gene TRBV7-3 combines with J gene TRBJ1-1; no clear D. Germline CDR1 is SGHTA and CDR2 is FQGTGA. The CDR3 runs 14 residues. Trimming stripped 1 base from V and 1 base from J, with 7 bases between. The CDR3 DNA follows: TGTGCCAGCAGCTTAAGCTCTGGGAACACTGAAGCTTTCTTT. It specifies CASSLSSGNTEAFF.

The chain's CDR3 is CASRPGGDQETQYF. CDR3 DNA: TGTGCCAGTAGGCCAGGGGGGGACCAAGAGACCCAGTACTTC. The rearrangement joins TRBV19 to TRBJ2-5; possibly TRBD1 or TRBD2 for D (7 bases each). This CDR3 is 14 amino acids long. Germline-derived CDR1 and CDR2 are LNHDA and SQIVND (reference sequence). The V end lost 6 bases, the J end lost 0 bases, and 11 bases lay between the germline ends.